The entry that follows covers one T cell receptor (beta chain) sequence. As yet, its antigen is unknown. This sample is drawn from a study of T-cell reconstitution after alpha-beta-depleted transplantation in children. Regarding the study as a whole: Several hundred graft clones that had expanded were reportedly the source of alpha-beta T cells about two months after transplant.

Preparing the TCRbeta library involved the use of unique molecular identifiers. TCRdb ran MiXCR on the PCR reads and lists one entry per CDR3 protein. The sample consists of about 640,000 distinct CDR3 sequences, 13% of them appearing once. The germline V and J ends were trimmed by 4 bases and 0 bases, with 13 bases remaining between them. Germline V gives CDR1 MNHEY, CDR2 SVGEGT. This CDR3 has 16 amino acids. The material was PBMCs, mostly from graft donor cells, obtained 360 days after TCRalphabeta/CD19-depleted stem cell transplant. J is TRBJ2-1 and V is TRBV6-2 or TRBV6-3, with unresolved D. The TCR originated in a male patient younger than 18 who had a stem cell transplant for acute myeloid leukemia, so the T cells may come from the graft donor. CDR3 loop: CASSSGLLSSYNEQFF. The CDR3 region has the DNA TGTGCCAGCAGTTCCGGCCTGCTTAGCTCCTACAATGAGCAGTTCTTC.